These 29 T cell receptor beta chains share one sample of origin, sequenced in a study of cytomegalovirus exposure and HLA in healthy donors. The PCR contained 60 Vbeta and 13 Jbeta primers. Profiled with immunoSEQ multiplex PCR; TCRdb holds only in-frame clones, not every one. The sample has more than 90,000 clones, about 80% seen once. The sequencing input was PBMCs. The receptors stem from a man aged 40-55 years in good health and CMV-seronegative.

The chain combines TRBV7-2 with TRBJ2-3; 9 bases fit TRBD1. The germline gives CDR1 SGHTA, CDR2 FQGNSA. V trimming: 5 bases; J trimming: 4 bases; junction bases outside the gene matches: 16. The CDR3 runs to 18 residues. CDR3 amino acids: CASSLVAPGQGNPDTQYF. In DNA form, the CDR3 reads TGTGCCAGCAGCCTTGTAGCTCCGGGACAGGGTAATCCAGATACGCAGTATTTT.

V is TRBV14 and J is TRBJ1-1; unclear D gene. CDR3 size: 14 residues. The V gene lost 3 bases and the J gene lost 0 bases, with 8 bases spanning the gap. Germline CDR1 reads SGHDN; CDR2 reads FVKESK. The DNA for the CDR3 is TGTGCCAGCAGCCACTTTGGCATGAACACTGAAGCTTTCTTT. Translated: CASSHFGMNTEAFF. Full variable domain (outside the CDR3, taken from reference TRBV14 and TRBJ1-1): EAGVTQFPSHSVIEKGQTVTLRCDPISGHDNLYWYRRVMGKEIKFLLHFVKESKQDESGMPNNRFLAERTGGTYSTLKVQPAELEDSGVYFCASSHFGMNTEAFFGQGTRLTVV.

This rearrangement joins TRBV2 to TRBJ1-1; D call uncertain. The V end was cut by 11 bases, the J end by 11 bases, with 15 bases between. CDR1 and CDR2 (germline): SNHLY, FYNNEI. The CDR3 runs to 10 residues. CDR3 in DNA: TGTGCCTCTACCGGAGAATGGGCTTTCTTT. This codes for CASTGEWAFF.

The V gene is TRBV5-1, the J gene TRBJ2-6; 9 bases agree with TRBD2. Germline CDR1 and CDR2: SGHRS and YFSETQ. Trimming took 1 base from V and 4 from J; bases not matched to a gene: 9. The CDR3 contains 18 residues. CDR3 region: CASSLIGRGGKGANVLTF. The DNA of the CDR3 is TGCGCCAGCAGCTTGATCGGGCGGGGGGGCAAAGGGGCCAACGTCCTGACTTTC.

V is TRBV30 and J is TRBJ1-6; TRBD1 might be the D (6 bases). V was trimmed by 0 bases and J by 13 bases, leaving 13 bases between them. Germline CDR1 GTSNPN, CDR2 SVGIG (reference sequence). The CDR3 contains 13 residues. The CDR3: CAWSVQGLSPLHF. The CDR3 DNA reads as TGTGCCTGGAGTGTACAGGGCTTATCGCCCCTCCACTTT.

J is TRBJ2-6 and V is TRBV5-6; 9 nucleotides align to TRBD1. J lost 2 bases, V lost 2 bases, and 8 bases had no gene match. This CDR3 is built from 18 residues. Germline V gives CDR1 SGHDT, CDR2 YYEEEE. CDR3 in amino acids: CASSLGGTGIPGANVLTF. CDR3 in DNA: TGTGCCAGCAGCTTAGGTGGGACAGGGATTCCTGGGGCCAACGTCCTGACTTTC.

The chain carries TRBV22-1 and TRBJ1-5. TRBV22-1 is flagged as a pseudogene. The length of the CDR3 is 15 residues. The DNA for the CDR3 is TGTCCTGGGAGCGCACGGCCCGCGGTGAATCAGCCCCAGCATTTT. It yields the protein CPGSARPAVNQPQHF.

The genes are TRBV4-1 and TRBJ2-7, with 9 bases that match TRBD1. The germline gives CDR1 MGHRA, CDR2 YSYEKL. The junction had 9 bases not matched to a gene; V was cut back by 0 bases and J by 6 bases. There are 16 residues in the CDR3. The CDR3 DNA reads TGCGCCAGCAGCCAAGATCCAGGACAGGGGCATCGCGAGCAGTACTTC. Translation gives CASSQDPGQGHREQYF.

CDR3 residues: CASSVVGSGLPNTGELFF. The CDR3 DNA follows: TGTGCCAGCAGCGTAGTAGGTAGCGGACTACCGAACACCGGGGAGCTGTTTTTT. The chain carries TRBV9 and TRBJ2-2, with D perhaps TRBD2 (6 bases). Trimming removed 0 bases at V and 0 bases at J, with 15 bases between. Germline-derived CDR1 and CDR2 are SGDLS and YYNGEE. The CDR3 totals 18 residues.

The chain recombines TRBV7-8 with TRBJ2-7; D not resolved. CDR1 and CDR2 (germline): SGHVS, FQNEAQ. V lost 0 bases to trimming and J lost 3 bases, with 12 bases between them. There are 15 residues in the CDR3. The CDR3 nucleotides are TGTGCCAGCAGCTTAGCGGCAGGAAAAAGCTACGAGCAGTACTTC. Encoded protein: CASSLAAGKSYEQYF.

The CDR3 region is CASSPNTGVRTEAFF. CDR3 in DNA: TGTGCCAGCTCACCAAATACAGGGGTTAGAACTGAAGCTTTCTTT. The chain is built from TRBV18 and TRBJ1-1; TRBD1 matches 7 bases. This CDR3 region has 15 residues. Germline V lookup: CDR1 KGHSH, CDR2 LQKENI. J gave up 5 bases and V 2 bases, and 8 bases lay outside the gene matches.

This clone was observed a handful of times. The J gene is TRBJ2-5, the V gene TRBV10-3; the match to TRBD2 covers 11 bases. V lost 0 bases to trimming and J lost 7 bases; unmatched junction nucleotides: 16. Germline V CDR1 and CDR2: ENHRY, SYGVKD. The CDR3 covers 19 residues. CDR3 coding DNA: TGTGCCATCAGTGAGTCGAATTTGGCTAGCGGGGGGTTCCGAGGGACCCAGTACTTC. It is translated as CAISESNLASGGFRGTQYF.

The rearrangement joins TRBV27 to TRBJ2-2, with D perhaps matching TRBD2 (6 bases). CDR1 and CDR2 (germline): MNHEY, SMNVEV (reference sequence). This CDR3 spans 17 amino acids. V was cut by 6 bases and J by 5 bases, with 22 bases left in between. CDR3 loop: CASSRPEGPHLTGELFF. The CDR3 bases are TGTGCCAGCAGCCGTCCGGAGGGGCCGCATTTGACCGGGGAGCTGTTTTTT.

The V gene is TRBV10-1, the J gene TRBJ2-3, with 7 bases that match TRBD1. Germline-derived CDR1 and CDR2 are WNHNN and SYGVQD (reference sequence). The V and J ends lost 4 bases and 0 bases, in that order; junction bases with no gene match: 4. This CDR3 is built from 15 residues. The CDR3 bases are TGCGCCAGCAGTGCCGGGGACAGCAGCACAGATACGCAGTATTTT. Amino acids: CASSAGDSSTDTQYF.

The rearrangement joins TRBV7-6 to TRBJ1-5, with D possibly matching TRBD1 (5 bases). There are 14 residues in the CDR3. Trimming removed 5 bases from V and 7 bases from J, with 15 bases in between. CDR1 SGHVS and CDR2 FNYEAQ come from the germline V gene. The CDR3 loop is CASSGSSGEQPQHF. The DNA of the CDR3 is TGTGCCAGCAGCGGCTCGTCGGGGGAGCAGCCCCAGCATTTT.

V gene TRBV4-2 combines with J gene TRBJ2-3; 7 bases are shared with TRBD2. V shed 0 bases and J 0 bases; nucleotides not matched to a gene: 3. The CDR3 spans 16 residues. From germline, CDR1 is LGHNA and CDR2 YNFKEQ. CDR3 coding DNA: TGTGCCAGCAGCCAAGACGTAGCGGGTAGCACAGATACGCAGTATTTT. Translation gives CASSQDVAGSTDTQYF.

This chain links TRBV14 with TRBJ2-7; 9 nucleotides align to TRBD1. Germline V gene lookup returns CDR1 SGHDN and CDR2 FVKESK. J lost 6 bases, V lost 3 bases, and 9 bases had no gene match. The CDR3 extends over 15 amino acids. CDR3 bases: TGTGCCAGCAGCCACACGGGACAGGGAGTGGGCGAGCAGTACTTC. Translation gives CASSHTGQGVGEQYF. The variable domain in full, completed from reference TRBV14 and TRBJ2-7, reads EAGVTQFPSHSVIEKGQTVTLRCDPISGHDNLYWYRRVMGKEIKFLLHFVKESKQDESGMPNNRFLAERTGGTYSTLKVQPAELEDSGVYFCASSHTGQGVGEQYFGPGTRLTVT.

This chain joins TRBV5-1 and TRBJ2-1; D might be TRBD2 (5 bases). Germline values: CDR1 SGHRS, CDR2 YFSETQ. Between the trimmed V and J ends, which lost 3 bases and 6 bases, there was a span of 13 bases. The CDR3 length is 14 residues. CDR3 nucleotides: TGCGCCAGCAGCTCAAGACCCGAGGGCAATGAGCAGTTCTTC. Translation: CASSSRPEGNEQFF.

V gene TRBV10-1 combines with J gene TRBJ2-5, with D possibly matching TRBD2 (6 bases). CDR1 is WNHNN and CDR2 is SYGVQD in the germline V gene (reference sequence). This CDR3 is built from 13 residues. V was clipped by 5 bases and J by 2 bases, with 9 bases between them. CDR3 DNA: TGCGCCAGCAGTTTTAGCGGACAAGAGACCCAGTACTTC. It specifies CASSFSGQETQYF.

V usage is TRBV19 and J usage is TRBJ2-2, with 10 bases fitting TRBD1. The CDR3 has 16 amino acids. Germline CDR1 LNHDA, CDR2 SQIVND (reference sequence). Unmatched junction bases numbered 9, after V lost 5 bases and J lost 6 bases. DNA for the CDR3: TGTGCCAGTAGTCCACCGGACAGGGGGGTAGCCGGGGAGCTGTTTTTT. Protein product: CASSPPDRGVAGELFF.

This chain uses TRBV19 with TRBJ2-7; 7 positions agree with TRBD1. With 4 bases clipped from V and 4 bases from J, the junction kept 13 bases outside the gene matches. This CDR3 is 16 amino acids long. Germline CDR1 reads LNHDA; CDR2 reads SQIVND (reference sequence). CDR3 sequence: CASSTHLRTGMYEQYF. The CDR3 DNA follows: TGTGCCAGTAGTACCCACCTCCGGACAGGAATGTACGAGCAGTACTTC.

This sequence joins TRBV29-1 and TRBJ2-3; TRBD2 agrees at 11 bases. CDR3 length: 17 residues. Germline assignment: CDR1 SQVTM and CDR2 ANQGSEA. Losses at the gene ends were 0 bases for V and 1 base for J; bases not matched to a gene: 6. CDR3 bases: TGCAGCGTTGAAGATTTTGGGACTAGCGGACGCACAGATACGCAGTATTTT. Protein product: CSVEDFGTSGRTDTQYF.

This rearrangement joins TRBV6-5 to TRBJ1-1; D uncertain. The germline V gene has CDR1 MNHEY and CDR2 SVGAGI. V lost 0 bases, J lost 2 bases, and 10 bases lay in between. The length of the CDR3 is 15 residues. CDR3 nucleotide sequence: TGTGCCAGCAGTTACTCGGAGGGCCTTAACACTGAAGCTTTCTTT. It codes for CASSYSEGLNTEAFF.

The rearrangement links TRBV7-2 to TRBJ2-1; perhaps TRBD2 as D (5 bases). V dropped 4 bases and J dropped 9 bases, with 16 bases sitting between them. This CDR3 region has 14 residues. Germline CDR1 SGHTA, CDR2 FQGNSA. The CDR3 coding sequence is TGTGCCAGCAGCTGGGGAGTTGGCAGGCCTGAGCAGTTCTTC. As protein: CASSWGVGRPEQFF.

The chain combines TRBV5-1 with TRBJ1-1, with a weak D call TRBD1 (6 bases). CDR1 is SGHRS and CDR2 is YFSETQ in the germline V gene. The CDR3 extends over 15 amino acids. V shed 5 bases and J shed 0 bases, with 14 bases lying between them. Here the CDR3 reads CASSTGSTLNTEAFF. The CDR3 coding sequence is TGCGCCAGCAGTACAGGGTCCACCTTGAACACTGAAGCTTTCTTT.

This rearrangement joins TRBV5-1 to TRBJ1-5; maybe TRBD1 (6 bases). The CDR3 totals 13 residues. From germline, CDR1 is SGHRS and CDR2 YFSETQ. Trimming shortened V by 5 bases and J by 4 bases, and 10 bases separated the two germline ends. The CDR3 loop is CASSLRGNQPQHF. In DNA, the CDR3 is TGCGCCAGCAGTCTCAGGGGTAATCAGCCCCAGCATTTT.

The CDR3 protein is CASSNSWTSGLVEQFF. The CDR3 DNA follows: TGTGCCAGTAGTAATTCTTGGACTAGCGGATTGGTGGAACAGTTCTTC. The chain combines TRBV19 with TRBJ2-1, with 10 bases aligning to TRBD2. V dropped 4 bases and J dropped 13; count of bases not matched to a gene: 16. Per the germline V gene, CDR1 is LNHDA and CDR2 is SQIVND (reference sequence). The length of the CDR3 is 16 residues.

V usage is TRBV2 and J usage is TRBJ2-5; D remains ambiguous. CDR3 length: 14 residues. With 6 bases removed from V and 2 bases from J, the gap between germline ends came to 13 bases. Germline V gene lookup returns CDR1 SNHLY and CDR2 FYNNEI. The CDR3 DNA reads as TGTGCCAGCAGATCCCCTCTCGTGCAAGAGACCCAGTACTTC. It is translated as CASRSPLVQETQYF.

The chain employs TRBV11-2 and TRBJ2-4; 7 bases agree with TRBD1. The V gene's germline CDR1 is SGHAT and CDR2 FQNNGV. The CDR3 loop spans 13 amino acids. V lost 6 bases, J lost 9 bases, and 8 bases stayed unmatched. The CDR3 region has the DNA TGTGCCAGCAGACACGACAGGGTTGGCATTCAGTACTTC. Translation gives CASRHDRVGIQYF.